These T cell receptor beta chains were read from a single sample in a study of blood T cell repertoires in COVID-19. Measured with immunoSEQ multiplex PCR; TCRdb has only the in-frame clones, and not every one. Among approximately 490,000 clones, about 85% were seen once, and the ten largest hold more than 7.5%. The sequencing input was PBMCs or T cells enriched from blood (not recorded which). Receptor source: a woman aged 55 to 70 who had recovered from COVID-19. CDR3s include the opening cysteine and the closing phenylalanine or tryptophan. A D gene is named only where the DNA matches it firmly. Size is stated for part of the rows, as once, few or many counts, or as a class when the clone is expanded.

d_call,v_call,j_call,clone_size,cdr3_aa,cdr3_nt
TRBD2,TRBV2,TRBJ2-1,.,CATPTGVAGGSPYNEQFF,TGTGCCACTCCAACGGGGGTAGCGGGGGGGTCCCCCTACAATGAGCAGTTCTTC
.,TRBV6-5,TRBJ1-4,.,CASSSVGDENEKLFF,TGTGCCAGCAGTAGCGTCGGGGATGAAAATGAAAAACTGTTTTTT
TRBD1,TRBV27,TRBJ1-5,.,CASRDSYSNQPQHF,TGTGCCAGCCGGGACAGTTATAGCAATCAGCCCCAGCATTTT
TRBD2,TRBV7-2,TRBJ2-1,.,CASSIQLAGDYNEQFF,TGTGCCAGCAGCATCCAACTAGCGGGGGACTACAATGAGCAGTTCTTC
.,TRBV4-1,TRBJ2-3,.,CASSQVVPGGADTQYF,TGCGCCAGCAGCCAAGTCGTCCCCGGAGGGGCAGATACGCAGTATTTT
.,TRBV2,TRBJ1-5,.,CASSELASGNQPQHF,TGTGCCAGCAGTGAATTGGCCTCCGGCAATCAGCCCCAGCATTTT
.,TRBV11-2,TRBJ1-6,.,CASSLVRAPGDSPLHF,TGTGCCAGCAGCTTGGTACGCGCCCCCGGTGATTCACCCCTCCACTTT
TRBD2,TRBV5-4,TRBJ2-1,.,CASSFLAGGANEQFF,TGTGCCAGCAGCTTCCTAGCGGGGGGGGCCAATGAGCAGTTCTTC
.,TRBV2,TRBJ1-5,.,CASSEGGDFQPQHF,TGTGCCAGCAGTGAGGGGGGAGATTTTCAGCCCCAGCATTTT
TRBD2,TRBV6-4,TRBJ2-7,.,CASSAAAGGAYEQYF,TGTGCCAGCAGTGCTGCAGCGGGGGGTGCCTACGAGCAGTACTTC
TRBD1,TRBV27,TRBJ2-7,.,CASRRTGFHEQYF,TGTGCCAGCAGGAGGACAGGGTTCCACGAGCAGTACTTC
.,TRBV14,TRBJ1-3,.,CARRLRDCAPESSGNTIYF,TGTGCCAGAAGACTCCGGGACTGCGCCCCTGAAAGCTCTGGAAACACCATATATTTT
.,TRBV6-5,TRBJ1-5,.,CASSYSKGGHQPQHF,TGTGCCAGCAGTTACTCGAAGGGGGGGCATCAGCCCCAGCATTTT
.,TRBV4-1,TRBJ2-1,.,CASSQDAGAYNEQFF,TGCGCCAGCAGCCAAGATGCAGGGGCGTACAATGAGCAGTTCTTC
TRBD1,TRBV6-5,TRBJ1-1,.,CASRKRTGGDGEAFF,TGTGCCAGCAGGAAACGGACAGGGGGCGATGGTGAAGCTTTCTTT
.,TRBV11-2,TRBJ2-7,.,CASSLDLDYEQYF,TGTGCCAGCAGCTTAGATCTAGACTACGAGCAGTACTTC
TRBD2,TRBV5-1,TRBJ2-3,.,CASNGGGTDTQYF,TGCGCCAGCAACGGGGGGGGCACAGATACGCAGTATTTT
TRBD1,TRBV30,TRBJ1-6,.,CAWSVRRTGNSPLHF,TGTGCCTGGAGTGTTAGGAGGACAGGGAACTCACCCCTCCACTTT
.,TRBV10-2,TRBJ2-3,once,CASSALQGYTDTQYF,TGCGCCAGCAGTGCTCTACAGGGCTACACAGATACGCAGTATTTT
TRBD2,TRBV4-1,TRBJ2-1,.,CASSQSGVKGNEQFF,TGCGCCAGCAGCCAAAGCGGGGTCAAGGGCAATGAGCAGTTCTTC
.,TRBV11-2,TRBJ1-6,.,CASSRGQDNSPLHF,TGTGCCAGCAGCCGGGGACAAGATAATTCACCCCTCCACTTT
TRBD2,TRBV5-1,TRBJ2-3,.,CASSLGTSLSTDTQYF,TGCGCCAGCAGCTTGGGGACTAGCCTGAGCACAGATACGCAGTATTTT
.,TRBV2,TRBJ1-1,.,CASSQATGTEAFF,TGTGCCAGCAGCCAAGCCACGGGGACTGAAGCTTTCTTT
TRBD1,TRBV6-6,TRBJ1-2,.,CASSDPGQDYGYTF,TGTGCCAGCAGTGATCCGGGACAGGACTATGGCTACACCTTC
TRBD2,TRBV7-8,TRBJ2-1,.,CASSLARGGITYNEQFF,TGTGCCAGCAGCTTAGCCCGGGGAGGGATCACCTACAATGAGCAGTTCTTC
.,TRBV5-1,TRBJ2-2,.,CASSWAHTGELFF,TGCGCCAGCAGCTGGGCACACACCGGGGAGCTGTTTTTT
TRBD1,TRBV30,TRBJ1-2,.,CAWIPLTGVGYTF,TGTGCCTGGATACCACTGACAGGGGTCGGCTACACCTTC
TRBD2,TRBV4-2,TRBJ2-3,.,CASSQDDGGATDTQYF,TGTGCCAGCAGCCAAGATGACGGGGGGGCCACAGATACGCAGTATTTT
TRBD1,TRBV19,TRBJ1-4,.,CASIPTGSDEKLFF,TGTGCCAGTATCCCGACAGGGAGTGATGAAAAACTGTTTTTT
.,TRBV2,TRBJ1-5,.,CASRPSGNQPQHF,TGTGCCAGCAGGCCCTCAGGTAATCAGCCCCAGCATTTT
.,TRBV10-1,TRBJ1-1,once,CASSALRGTAEAFF,TGCGCCAGCAGTGCGTTAAGGGGGACGGCTGAAGCTTTCTTT
TRBD1,TRBV7-9,TRBJ2-2,.,CASSSGTGSGELFF,TGTGCCAGCAGCTCCGGGACAGGGTCCGGGGAGCTGTTTTTT
TRBD1,TRBV12-5,TRBJ1-1,.,CARRPGTGGGPDCDTEAFF,TGTGCTAGACGTCCCGGGACAGGAGGGGGACCCGATTGCGACACTGAAGCTTTCTTT
.,TRBV4-1,TRBJ1-2,.,CASSQDPVFYGYTF,TGCGCCAGCAGCCAAGATCCAGTTTTCTATGGCTACACCTTC
.,TRBV30,TRBJ1-4,.,CAWSPRTETATNEKLFF,TGTGCCTGGAGTCCGCGGACAGAGACTGCAACTAATGAAAAACTGTTTTTT
.,TRBV7-2,TRBJ1-2,.,CASSFDSNYGYTF,TGTGCCAGCAGCTTCGACTCCAACTATGGCTACACCTTC
.,TRBV4-2,TRBJ1-1,.,CASSQDSGWDTEAFF,TGTGCCAGCAGCCAAGATTCAGGGTGGGACACTGAAGCTTTCTTT
.,TRBV12-5,TRBJ2-2,.,CASGPLGELFF,TGTGCTAGTGGTCCACTCGGGGAGCTGTTTTTT
TRBD2,TRBV3-1/TRBV3-2,TRBJ2-2,.,CASSQALAGGPGELFF,TGTGCCAGCAGCCAAGCCCTAGCGGGGGGGCCGGGGGAGCTGTTTTTT
.,TRBV7-2,TRBJ1-3,.,CASSFPVAGDSGNTIYF,TGTGCCAGCAGCTTTCCGGTAGCGGGGGACTCTGGAAACACCATATATTTT
.,TRBV9,TRBJ1-3,few,CASSVTGTGNTIYF,TGTGCCAGCAGCGTCACAGGGACTGGAAACACCATATATTTT
TRBD1,TRBV2,TRBJ1-4,.,CASRMNRGSNEKLFF,TGTGCCAGCAGGATGAACAGGGGGTCTAATGAAAAACTGTTTTTT
TRBD1,TRBV27,TRBJ2-1,.,CASSLEQGTYTYNEQFF,TGTGCCAGCAGTTTAGAACAGGGGACCTATACCTACAATGAGCAGTTCTTC
TRBD1,TRBV5-4,TRBJ1-2,.,CASSSRQGSNYGYTF,TGTGCCAGCAGCTCCAGACAGGGGTCTAACTATGGCTACACCTTC
.,TRBV5-1,TRBJ2-3,.,CASSLESGSLGTDTQYF,TGCGCCAGCAGCTTGGAGTCCGGTTCCTTGGGCACAGATACGCAGTATTTT
TRBD2,TRBV7-2,TRBJ2-1,.,CASTSGRSSYNEQFF,TGTGCCAGCACCTCCGGGAGGAGCTCCTACAATGAGCAGTTCTTC
.,TRBV4-1,TRBJ2-3,.,CASSQVAGSNEDTQYF,TGCGCCAGCAGCCAAGTTGCGGGATCAAATGAGGATACGCAGTATTTT
.,TRBV5-1,TRBJ2-1,.,CASSRSYNEQFF,TGCGCCAGCAGTCGGTCCTACAATGAGCAGTTCTTC
.,TRBV6-5,TRBJ1-1,.,CASSKDTNTEAFF,TGTGCCAGCAGTAAGGACACAAACACTGAAGCTTTCTTT
TRBD1,TRBV5-1,TRBJ1-1,.,CASSPKGTGGTEAFF,TGCGCCAGCAGCCCTAAAGGGACAGGGGGCACTGAAGCTTTCTTT
.,TRBV12-3/TRBV12-4,TRBJ1-2,.,CASSWVGYGYTF,TGTGCCAGCAGTTGGGTCGGGTATGGCTACACCTTC
.,TRBV5-1,TRBJ1-4,.,CASSLVDTEKLFF,TGCGCCAGCAGCTTGGTGGACACCGAAAAACTGTTTTTT
.,TRBV27,TRBJ1-2,.,CASSLSGRGSGYTF,TGTGCCAGCAGTTTATCCGGCAGGGGTAGCGGCTACACCTTC
TRBD1,TRBV5-5,TRBJ2-5,.,CASSLGDRGLQETQYF,TGTGCCAGCAGCTTGGGGGACAGGGGACTTCAAGAGACCCAGTACTTC
TRBD2,TRBV10-3,TRBJ2-3,.,CATSGTSGGTSTDTQYF,TGTGCCACCTCCGGGACTAGCGGGGGGACTAGCACAGATACGCAGTATTTT
TRBD2,TRBV12-3/TRBV12-4,TRBJ2-7,.,CASSLVGGIRRYF,TGTGCCAGCAGTTTAGTGGGGGGGATCCGAAGGTACTTC
.,TRBV28,TRBJ1-1,.,CASSPFGGGDTEAFF,TGTGCCAGCAGTCCTTTCGGGGGGGGTGACACTGAAGCTTTCTTT
TRBD1,TRBV2,TRBJ1-2,few,CASRGQGGGYTF,TGTGCCAGCAGAGGACAGGGGGGTGGCTACACCTTC
.,TRBV20-1,TRBJ1-2,.,CSASPGESNYGYTF,TGCAGTGCTAGTCCAGGGGAGTCTAACTATGGCTACACCTTC